Below, one T cell receptor beta chain is given with its context. Germline is not matched at one junction end, which may reflect a read error. This specimen comes from a study of cytomegalovirus exposure and HLA in healthy donors. CDR1 is SEHNR and CDR2 is FQNEAQ in the germline V gene (reference sequence). The CDR3 sequence is 13 residues long. PCR was performed using 60 Vbeta and 13 Jbeta primers. Sequenced by immunoSEQ multiplex PCR; TCRdb stores in-frame clones only, minus some. Of some 180,000 clones listed, 70% to 90% were seen once; the top ten hold 2.5%. The sample was PBMCs. The TCR comes from a man aged 30 to 45 in good health and CMV-seropositive. The rearrangement joins TRBV7-9 to TRBJ1-1; no clear D. CDR3 in amino acids: CSSSLTQQSVAFF. The DNA for the CDR3 is TGTTCCAGCAGCTTAACTCAACAGTCGGTAGCTTTCTTT.